This T cell receptor (beta chain) appears in the sequencing data of a study of T cell repertoires in aging, cancer and after chemotherapy. At the level of the study: Six age groups, ranging from 30 or younger to 70 or older, included the donors. Pre- and post-chemotherapy samples were paired from glioblastoma patients treated with temozolomide-based therapy.

Amplification of TCR beta used genomic DNA extracted from peripheral blood. Comments on this clonotype: No antigen is known for it.

Germline values: CDR1 MNHEY, CDR2 SVGAGI. This CDR3 comprises 15 residues. With 4 bases removed from V and 0 bases from J, the gap between germline ends came to 10 bases. Points from the study as a whole: These repertoire data do not allow conclusions about immunological memory after chemotherapy. Untreated cancer patients had significantly lower blood TCR diversity than age-matched healthy donors.

A mixed TRB-A/B primer pool amplified rearranged TRB by multiplex touch-down PCR. TCRdb reprocessed the multiplex PCR reads via MiXCR and lists one record per CDR3 protein. The sample includes approximately 2,300 distinct CDR3 sequences, 20% to 30% of them seen just once. This sequence joins TRBV6-5 and TRBJ2-4; the D gene is possibly TRBD2 (6 bases). This receptor was taken from a human donor with a solid tumor. Sequencing was performed on blood. This chain's CDR3 is CASSSQRAAKNIQYF. The CDR3, as DNA: TGTGCCAGCAGTTCCCAGCGGGCAGCCAAAAACATTCAGTACTTC.